This T cell receptor beta chain was recorded in a study of blood T cells in healthy people across ages. All donors came from Russia, were Caucasian and healthy, and spanned ages roughly 6 to 100. This clonotype has ten or more counts. The second PCR ran roughly 6 to 11 cycles with a sample-barcoded 5' primer and J-beta primers. Tags on each cDNA molecule came from a template-switch adaptor with 12 random nucleotides. All samples gave at least 2.5 million CDR3-containing paired-end reads. Each CDR3 protein gets one entry after TCRdb re-called the 5' RACE reads with MiXCR. The data show some 1.1 million distinct CDR3 sequences, about two fifths seen once. The germline V and J ends were trimmed by 2 bases and 14 bases, with 14 bases remaining between them. In germline, CDR1 is SEHNR, CDR2 FQNEAQ (reference sequence). The CDR3 totals 12 residues.

Specimen: blood. The TCR comes from a young man in good health. This chain links TRBV7-9 with TRBJ2-3; D gene ambiguous. The CDR3 sequence: CASSLNDGVLYF. DNA for the CDR3: TGTGCCAGCAGCTTAAATGACGGTGTGCTGTATTTT. Looking up the rest from reference TRBV7-9 and TRBJ2-3 gives the full variable domain: DTGVSQNPRHKITKRGQNVTFRCDPISEHNRLYWYRQTLGQGPEFLTYFQNEAQLEKSRLLSDRFSAERPKGSFSTLEIQRTEQGDSAMYLCASSLNDGVLYFGPGTRLTVL.